This T cell receptor (beta chain) stems from a study of T cell responses to AZD1222 COVID-19 vaccine. The sample holds one count of this clone. Its antigen is currently unknown. Method: immunoSEQ multiplex PCR; TCRdb's copy keeps in-frame clones and lacks some. The data hold some 92,000 clones, with around nine tenths observed a single time. Study outcomes and limitations: A mostly white British donor set with more females was recruited, and clonal diversity was possibly underestimated. The CD4 TCRs associated with vaccination extended across spike and predominated at 160-218 and 743-854.

Germline lookup yields CDR1 SGDLS and CDR2 YYNGEE. The CDR3 is made up of 17 amino acids. The V segment lost 2 bases and the J segment 9 bases; nucleotides outside the gene matches: 14. The chain couples TRBV9 to TRBJ2-1, with 10 bases matching TRBD2. The sample was peripheral blood, taken on day 0 of MenACWY control vaccination. The TCR was taken from an adult in good health. The CDR3 loop is CASSVGPGEPSGSEQFF. CDR3 sequence (DNA): TGTGCCAGCAGCGTGGGCCCCGGGGAACCTAGCGGGAGTGAGCAGTTCTTC.